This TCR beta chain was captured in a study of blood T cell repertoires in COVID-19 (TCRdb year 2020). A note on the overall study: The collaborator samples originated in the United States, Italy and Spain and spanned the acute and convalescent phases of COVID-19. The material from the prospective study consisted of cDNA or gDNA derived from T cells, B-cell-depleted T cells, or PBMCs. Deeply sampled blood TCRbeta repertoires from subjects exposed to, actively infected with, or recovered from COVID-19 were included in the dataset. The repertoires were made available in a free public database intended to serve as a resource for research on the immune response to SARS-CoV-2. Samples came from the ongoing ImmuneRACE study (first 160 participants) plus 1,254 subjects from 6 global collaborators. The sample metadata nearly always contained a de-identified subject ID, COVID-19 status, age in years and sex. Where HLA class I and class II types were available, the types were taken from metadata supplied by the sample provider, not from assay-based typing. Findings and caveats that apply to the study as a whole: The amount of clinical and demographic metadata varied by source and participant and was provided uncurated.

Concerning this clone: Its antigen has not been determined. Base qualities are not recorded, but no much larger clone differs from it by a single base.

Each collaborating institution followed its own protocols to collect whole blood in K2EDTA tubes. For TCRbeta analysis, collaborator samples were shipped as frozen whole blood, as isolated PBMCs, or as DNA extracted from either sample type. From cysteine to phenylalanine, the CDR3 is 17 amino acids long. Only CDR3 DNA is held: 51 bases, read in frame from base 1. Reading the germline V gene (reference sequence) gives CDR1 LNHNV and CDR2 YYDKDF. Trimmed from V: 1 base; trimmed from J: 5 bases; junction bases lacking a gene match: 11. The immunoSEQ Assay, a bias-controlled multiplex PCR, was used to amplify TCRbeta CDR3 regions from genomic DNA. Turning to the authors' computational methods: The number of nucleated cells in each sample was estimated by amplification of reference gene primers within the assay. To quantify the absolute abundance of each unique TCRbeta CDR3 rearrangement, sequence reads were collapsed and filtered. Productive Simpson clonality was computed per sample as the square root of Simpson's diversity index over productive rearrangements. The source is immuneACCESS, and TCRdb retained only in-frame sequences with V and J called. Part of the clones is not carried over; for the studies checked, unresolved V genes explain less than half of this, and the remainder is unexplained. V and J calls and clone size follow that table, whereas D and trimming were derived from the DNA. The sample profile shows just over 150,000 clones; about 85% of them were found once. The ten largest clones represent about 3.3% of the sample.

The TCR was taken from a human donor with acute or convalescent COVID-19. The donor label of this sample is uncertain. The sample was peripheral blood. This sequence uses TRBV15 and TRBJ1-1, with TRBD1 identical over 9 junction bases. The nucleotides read TGTGCCACCAGCAGAGGCAGCGTGGGACAGGGAAGGACTGAAGCTTTCTTT. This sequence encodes CATSRGSVGQGRTEAFF.